This T cell receptor beta chain was obtained from a study of T cells in Graves' hyperthyroidism and ophthalmopathy. The authors took PBMCs from roughly 10 ml fresh peripheral blood. Amplified regions were TCR beta CDR3 sequences from RNA transcripts. HTBI primers were employed in a first-round RT-PCR of the TCR CDR3. TCRdb analysed the multiplex PCR reads with MiXCR anew, one entry per CDR3 protein. The profile shows 300,000 to 350,000 distinct CDR3 sequences, less than 20% of them singletons. Looked up from germline, CDR1 is DFQATT and CDR2 is SNEGSKA (reference sequence). V was pared by 3 bases and J by 9 bases, with 18 bases between. The CDR3 extends over 15 amino acids. This clonotype has at least ten counts.

The chain couples TRBV20-1 to TRBJ1-6; tentatively, D is TRBD1 (6 bases). The source is a woman in her thirties or forties with Graves' ophthalmopathy. Sequenced: blood. As DNA, the CDR3 is TGCAGTGCTAGGGAAGGGGGGGGGTCGAGTTCACCCCTCCACTTT. It is translated as CSAREGGGSSSPLHF.